Listed here is a single TCR beta chain. The record originates from a study of blood T cell repertoires in COVID-19. Germline lookup yields CDR1 MDHEN and CDR2 SYDVKM. This CDR3 is built from 16 residues. Unmatched junction bases numbered 3, after V lost 3 bases and J lost 0 bases. Libraries were prepared by immunoSEQ multiplex PCR; TCRdb keeps only in-frame clonotypes and omits some of them. The sample lists about 410,000 clones; approximately 89% were seen once. The source material was peripheral blood. This sequence joins TRBV28 and TRBJ1-5; 9 bases are a match to TRBD1. This receptor was identified in a woman between 35 and 50 years old with COVID-19, enrolled during active disease. CDR3 sequence: CASSFTGGFSNQPQHF. CDR3 sequence (DNA): TGTGCCAGCAGTTTTACAGGGGGCTTTAGCAATCAGCCCCAGCATTTT.